This T cell receptor (beta chain) was obtained from a study of beta chain features in type 1 diabetes. This clone was observed a handful of times. Its antigen is unidentified. The CDR3 covers 16 residues. Looked up from germline, CDR1 is MGHDK and CDR2 is SYGVNS. The V gene lost 3 bases and the J gene lost 3 bases, with 12 bases spanning the gap. Of the isolated RNA, all was reverse transcribed, and so the sequenced material was expressed TCRB transcripts. Profiled with immunoSEQ multiplex PCR; TCRdb holds only in-frame clones, not every one. The data show about 650,000 clones, 9.5% to 15% seen once. Findings of the study overall: In comparison with healthy donors, patients had naive, central memory and Treg TCRB repertoires that appeared more similar. Type 1 diabetes patients had VDJ junctions that carried fewer insertions and more deletions. Possible PCR preference for shorter templates applied equally to patients and controls. Significant though moderate, a shortening of TCRB CDR3s appeared in all four CD4+ subsets of Type 1 diabetes patients.

Purity exceeded 98% in all sorted populations. The chain recombines TRBV25-1 with TRBJ1-6; D possibly corresponds to TRBD1 (5 bases). This TCR was sampled from a man between 25 and 39 years old with type 1 diabetes. Sequenced sample: naive CD4+ T cells from blood. The CDR3 is CASSERQLLYNSPLHF. In DNA form, the CDR3 reads TGTGCCAGCAGTGAGCGACAGTTACTCTATAATTCACCCCTCCACTTT. The full variable domain, completed using reference TRBV25-1 and TRBJ1-6, is EADIYQTPRYLVIGTGKKITLECSQTMGHDKMYWYQQDPGMELHLIHYSYGVNSTEKGDLSSESTVSRIRTEHFPLTLESARPSHTSQYLCASSERQLLYNSPLHFGNGTRLTVT.